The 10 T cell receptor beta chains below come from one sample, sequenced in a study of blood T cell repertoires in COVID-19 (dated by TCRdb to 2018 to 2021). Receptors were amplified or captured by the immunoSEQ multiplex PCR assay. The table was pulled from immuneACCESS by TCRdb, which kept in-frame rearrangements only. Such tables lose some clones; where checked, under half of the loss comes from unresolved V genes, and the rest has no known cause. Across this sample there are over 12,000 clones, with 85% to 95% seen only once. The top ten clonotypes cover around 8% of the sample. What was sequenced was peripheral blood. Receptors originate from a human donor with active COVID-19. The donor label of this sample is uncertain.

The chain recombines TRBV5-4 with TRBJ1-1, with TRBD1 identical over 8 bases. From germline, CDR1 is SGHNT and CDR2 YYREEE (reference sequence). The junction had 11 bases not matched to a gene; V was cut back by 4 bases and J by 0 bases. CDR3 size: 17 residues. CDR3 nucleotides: TGTGCCAGCAGCGGAAGAACAGGGGGGATAATGAACACTGAAGCTTTCTTT. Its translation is CASSGRTGGIMNTEAFF.

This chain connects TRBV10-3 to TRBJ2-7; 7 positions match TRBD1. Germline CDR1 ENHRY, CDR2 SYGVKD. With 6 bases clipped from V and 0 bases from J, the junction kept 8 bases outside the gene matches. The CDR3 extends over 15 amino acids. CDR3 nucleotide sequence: TGTGCCATCAGGGCGACAGGGCCGAGCTCCTACGAGCAGTACTTC. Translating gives CAIRATGPSSYEQYF.

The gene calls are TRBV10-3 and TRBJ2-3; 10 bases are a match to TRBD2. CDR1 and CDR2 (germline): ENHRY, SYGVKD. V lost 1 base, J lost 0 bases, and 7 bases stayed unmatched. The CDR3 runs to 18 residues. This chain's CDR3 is CAISEFLSGGTSTDTQYF. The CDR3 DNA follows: TGTGCCATCAGTGAGTTCCTTAGCGGGGGGACTAGCACAGATACGCAGTATTTT.

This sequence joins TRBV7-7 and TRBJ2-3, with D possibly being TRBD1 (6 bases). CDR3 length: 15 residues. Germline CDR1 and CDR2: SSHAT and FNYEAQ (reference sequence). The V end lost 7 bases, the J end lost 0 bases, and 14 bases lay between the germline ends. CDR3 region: CASKATGASTDTQYF. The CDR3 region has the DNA TGTGCCAGCAAAGCGACAGGAGCCAGCACAGATACGCAGTATTTT.

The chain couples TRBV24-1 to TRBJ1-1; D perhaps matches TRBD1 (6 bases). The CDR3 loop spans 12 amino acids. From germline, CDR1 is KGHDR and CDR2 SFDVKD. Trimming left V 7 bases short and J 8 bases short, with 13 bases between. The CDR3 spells CATRGRGTEAFF. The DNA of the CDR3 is TGTGCCACCAGAGGGAGGGGGACAGAAGCTTTCTTT.

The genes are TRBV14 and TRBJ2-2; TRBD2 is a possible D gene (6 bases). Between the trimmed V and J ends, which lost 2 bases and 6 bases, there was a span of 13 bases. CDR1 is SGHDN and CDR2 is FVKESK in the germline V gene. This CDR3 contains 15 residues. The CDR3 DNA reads TGTGCCAGCAGCCAAAAGCTACGACTAGCCGGGGAGCTGTTTTTT. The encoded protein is CASSQKLRLAGELFF.

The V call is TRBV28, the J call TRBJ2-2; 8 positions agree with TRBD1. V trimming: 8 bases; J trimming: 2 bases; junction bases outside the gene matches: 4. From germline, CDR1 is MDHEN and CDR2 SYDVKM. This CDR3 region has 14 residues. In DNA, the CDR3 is TGTGCCAGCCGGGGGACAGGAAACACCGGGGAGCTGTTTTTT. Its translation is CASRGTGNTGELFF.

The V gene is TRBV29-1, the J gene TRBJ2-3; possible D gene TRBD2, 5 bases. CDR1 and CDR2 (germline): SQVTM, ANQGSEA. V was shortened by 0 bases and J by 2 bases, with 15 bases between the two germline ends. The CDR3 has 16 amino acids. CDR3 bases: TGCAGCGTTGAAGATAGGCGGGCTCCCCACACAGATACGCAGTATTTT. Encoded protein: CSVEDRRAPHTDTQYF.

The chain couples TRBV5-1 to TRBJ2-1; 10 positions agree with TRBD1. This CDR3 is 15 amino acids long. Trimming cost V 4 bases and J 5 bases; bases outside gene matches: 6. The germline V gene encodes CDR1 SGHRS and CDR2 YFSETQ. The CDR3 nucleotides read TGCGCCAGCAGCCCACGACAGGGGGCAAACAATGAGCAGTTCTTC. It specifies CASSPRQGANNEQFF.

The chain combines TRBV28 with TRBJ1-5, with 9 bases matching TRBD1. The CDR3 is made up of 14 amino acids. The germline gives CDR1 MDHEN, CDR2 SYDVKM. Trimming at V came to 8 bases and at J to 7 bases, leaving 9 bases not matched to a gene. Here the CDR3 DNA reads TGTGCCAGCGGGCCGACAGGGGGTCTACAGCCCCAGCATTTT. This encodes CASGPTGGLQPQHF.